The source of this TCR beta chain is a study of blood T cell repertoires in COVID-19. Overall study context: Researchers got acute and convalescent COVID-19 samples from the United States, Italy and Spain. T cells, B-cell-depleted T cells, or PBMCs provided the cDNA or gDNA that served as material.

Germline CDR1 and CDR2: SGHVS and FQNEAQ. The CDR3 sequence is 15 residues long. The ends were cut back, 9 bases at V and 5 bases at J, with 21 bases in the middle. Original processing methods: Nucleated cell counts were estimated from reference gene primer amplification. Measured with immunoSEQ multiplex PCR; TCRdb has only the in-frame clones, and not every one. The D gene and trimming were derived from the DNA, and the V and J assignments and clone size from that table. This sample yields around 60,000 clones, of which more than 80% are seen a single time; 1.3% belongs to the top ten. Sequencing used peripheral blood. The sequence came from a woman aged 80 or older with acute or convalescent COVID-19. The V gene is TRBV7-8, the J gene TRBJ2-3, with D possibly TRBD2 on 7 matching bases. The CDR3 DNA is TGTGCCAGTTACCCCCGGGCTAGGGGGGGAGATACGCAGTATTTT. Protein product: CASYPRARGGDTQYF.